A single sample is the source of the 18 T cell receptor beta chains below, sequenced in a study of T cell responses to AZD1222 COVID-19 vaccine (dated by TCRdb to 2020 to 2023). Libraries were made using the immunoSEQ multiplex PCR assay. TCRdb mirrors the immuneACCESS table, restricted to in-frame sequences. Some clones are absent from its copies; in checked studies, under half trace to an unresolved V gene, and the reason for the others is unknown. The sample table shows over 150,000 clones, and approximately 92% are seen once. The ten largest clones take up under 11% of the sample. In light of the paper, this sample's time point label describes: baseline before first vaccination. The source was peripheral blood, collected on day 0 of AZD1222 vaccination. The source is an adult in good health.

The chain carries TRBV27 and TRBJ2-7; D gene unclear. From germline, CDR1 is MNHEY and CDR2 SMNVEV (reference sequence). The length of the CDR3 is 15 residues. Trimming pared 5 bases from V and 0 bases from J, leaving 14 bases between. The DNA for the CDR3 is TGTGCCAGCAGTCCCATACTTTCTCGCTCCTACGAGCAGTACTTC. It is translated as CASSPILSRSYEQYF.

The CDR3 DNA reads TGTGCCAGCAGCCAGAGGGGGCCGCCCCAGCATTTT. Its translation is CASSQRGPPQHF. The chain combines TRBV7-2 with TRBJ1-5, with 7 bases aligning to TRBD1. Per germline, CDR1 SGHTA and CDR2 FQGNSA. V lost 5 bases, J lost 9 bases, and 4 bases stayed unmatched. There are 12 residues in the CDR3.

The rearrangement uses TRBV2 and TRBJ1-5; D is unresolved. Germline V gene sequence: CDR1 SNHLY, CDR2 FYNNEI. The V end lost 6 bases, the J end lost 1 base, and 10 bases lay between the germline ends. The CDR3 is 14 amino acids. CDR3 DNA: TGTGCCAGCAGCGCCCGAGGGAGCAATCAGCCCCAGCATTTT. Translating it yields CASSARGSNQPQHF.

This chain joins TRBV27 and TRBJ2-7, with TRBD1 matching 8 bases. V lost 5 bases and J lost 1; bases outside the gene matches: 16. This CDR3 comprises 18 residues. The germline V gene encodes CDR1 MNHEY and CDR2 SMNVEV (reference sequence). In nucleotides, the CDR3 is TGTGCCAGCAGTCCCCTGGGCAGGGGGCAAGGAGCGTCCTACGAGCAGTACTTC. Its protein product is CASSPLGRGQGASYEQYF.

The J gene is TRBJ2-3, the V gene TRBV12-3 or TRBV12-4; no clear D gene. The CDR3 is 13 amino acids. V was shortened by 11 bases and J by 0 bases, with 12 bases between the two germline ends. CDR3 sequence: CASTFYSTDTQYF. CDR3 nucleotides: TGTGCCTCGACTTTTTATAGCACAGATACGCAGTATTTT.

The V and J genes are TRBV3-1 (or the pseudogene TRBV3-2) and TRBJ1-1, with D perhaps TRBD1 (5 bases). This CDR3 is built from 15 residues. V lost 5 bases and J 10 bases, leaving 23 bases between the germline ends. CDR1 and CDR2 from the germline V gene are LGHDT and YNNKEL (reference sequence). The chain's CDR3 is CASSRDQGFSSRAFF. CDR3 DNA sequence: TGTGCCAGCAGCAGAGACCAGGGATTTTCGTCGAGAGCTTTCTTT.

This CDR3 reads CASSQTPPGLAGPSSYNEQFF. Written as DNA, the CDR3 is TGTGCCAGCAGCCAGACACCCCCGGGACTAGCGGGGCCGAGCTCCTACAATGAGCAGTTCTTC. This chain joins TRBV3-1 (or the pseudogene TRBV3-2) and TRBJ2-1; 13 bases fit TRBD2. This CDR3 is built from 21 residues. CDR1 LGHDT and CDR2 YNNKEL come from the germline V gene (reference sequence). V dropped 3 bases and J dropped 0; count of bases not matched to a gene: 14.

V is TRBV6-5 and J is TRBJ2-7; D may be TRBD1 (5 bases). There are 12 residues in the CDR3. From germline, CDR1 is MNHEY and CDR2 SVGAGI. V lost 7 bases and J 0 bases, leaving 7 bases between the germline ends. CDR3 amino acids: CASKDNSYEQYF. CDR3 nucleotides: TGTGCCAGCAAGGACAACTCCTACGAGCAGTACTTC.

This clone was seen more than once but under ten times. V usage is TRBV19 and J usage is TRBJ2-1; D not resolved. The CDR3 is made up of 13 amino acids. V lost 3 bases and J lost 6, with 9 bases in between. The germline V gene encodes CDR1 LNHDA and CDR2 SQIVND (reference sequence). The CDR3 DNA sequence: TGTGCCAGTAGTATTAGGTTTCGCAATGAGCAGTTCTTC. Its protein is CASSIRFRNEQFF.

The chain has TRBV10-3 and TRBJ2-3; the D is unclear. The CDR3 is 14 amino acids. Germline CDR1 reads ENHRY; CDR2 reads SYGVKD. Trimming left V 4 bases short and J 0 bases short, with 8 bases between. CDR3 sequence: CAISGQVSTDTQYF. CDR3 nucleotides: TGTGCCATCAGTGGGCAGGTCAGCACAGATACGCAGTATTTT.

This sequence joins TRBV6-1 and TRBJ2-1; a possible D gene is TRBD1 (5 bases). CDR1 MNHNS and CDR2 SASEGT come from the germline V gene. V was clipped by 6 bases and J by 7 bases, with 16 bases between them. This CDR3 spans 14 amino acids. The CDR3 protein is CASSPWTNLNEQFF. CDR3 bases: TGTGCCAGCAGCCCCTGGACAAATTTGAATGAGCAGTTCTTC.

The chain combines TRBV7-2 with TRBJ1-5; D is possibly TRBD1 (5 bases). The CDR3 consists of 16 residues. V lost 0 bases and J 3 bases, leaving 12 bases between the germline ends. Germline values: CDR1 SGHTA, CDR2 FQGNSA. The CDR3 loop is CASSLAGTWNNQPQHF. The CDR3 DNA reads TGTGCCAGCAGCTTAGCGGGGACCTGGAACAATCAGCCCCAGCATTTT. Full variable domain (rest looked up from reference TRBV7-2 and TRBJ1-5): GAGVSQSPSNKVTEKGKDVELRCDPISGHTALYWYRQSLGQGLEFLIYFQGNSAPDKSGLPSDRFSAERTGGSVSTLTIQRTQQEDSAVYLCASSLAGTWNNQPQHFGDGTRLSIL.

The V gene is TRBV19, the J gene TRBJ1-5; D is possibly TRBD1 (5 bases). Trimming pared 7 bases from V and 6 bases from J, leaving 13 bases between. The CDR3 extends over 13 amino acids. Germline CDR1 reads LNHDA; CDR2 reads SQIVND (reference sequence). In DNA form, the CDR3 reads TGTGCCAGTACCCTCCAGGGTAGTCAGCCCCAGCATTTT. Translating it yields CASTLQGSQPQHF.

The chain carries TRBV24-1 and TRBJ2-1; a weak D match, TRBD2 (5 bases). Germline V gene sequence: CDR1 KGHDR, CDR2 SFDVKD. This CDR3 has 12 residues. Trimming pared 5 bases from V and 6 bases from J, leaving 7 bases between. CDR3 bases: TGTGCCACCAGTGGTGCGGGCAATGAGCAGTTCTTC. It yields the protein CATSGAGNEQFF.

This rearrangement joins TRBV19 to TRBJ1-2; D might be TRBD1 (6 bases). Germline V gives CDR1 LNHDA, CDR2 SQIVND (reference sequence). The CDR3 runs 14 residues. The V gene lost 4 bases and the J gene lost 4 bases, with 13 bases spanning the gap. CDR3 sequence: CASSTAGEVYGYTF. CDR3 sequence (DNA): TGTGCCAGTAGTACGGCAGGGGAAGTCTATGGCTACACCTTC.

The rearrangement links TRBV5-5 to TRBJ1-1; weak D call: TRBD1 (6 bases). V gave up 4 bases and J gave up 0 bases, with 19 bases separating them. The CDR3 is made up of 17 amino acids. In germline, CDR1 is SGHKS, CDR2 YYEKEE (reference sequence). Here the CDR3 DNA reads TGTGCCAGCAGCCTGTTGAAGGACAGTCAAATGAACACTGAAGCTTTCTTT. The encoded protein is CASSLLKDSQMNTEAFF.

This sequence joins TRBV4-3 and TRBJ1-5, with TRBD1 matching 7 bases. The CDR3 contains 17 residues. With 1 base clipped from V and 0 bases from J, the junction kept 6 bases outside the gene matches. Germline V gene lookup returns CDR1 LGHNA and CDR2 YSLEER. CDR3 amino acids: CASSQVIRGPSNQPQHF. In nucleotides, the CDR3 is TGCGCCAGCAGCCAAGTTATTAGGGGGCCTAGCAATCAGCCCCAGCATTTT.

This chain joins TRBV9 and TRBJ1-1, with unresolved D. The CDR3 contains 17 residues. Between the trimmed V and J ends, which lost 2 bases and 0 bases, there was a span of 17 bases. Germline V gene sequence: CDR1 SGDLS, CDR2 YYNGEE. The DNA for the CDR3 is TGTGCCAGCAGCGTGGGCGGAAACACCAATATGAACACTGAAGCTTTCTTT. Its protein is CASSVGGNTNMNTEAFF.